Each of the 20 T cell receptor beta chains below was sequenced from the same sample in a study of monozygotic twins with inflammatory bowel disease. TCRdb processed the 5' RACE reads again and assigns one entry to each CDR3 protein, with no DNA. The listing records 80,000 or so distinct CDR3 sequences. The sequencing sample was made of blood. Receptors were obtained from a human donor with ulcerative colitis or Crohn's disease, or a healthy co-twin of an affected twin (not recorded which).

CDR3 in amino acids: CASSLVLGDPGELFF. This chain connects TRBV12-3 or TRBV12-4 to TRBJ2-2; TCRdb selects TRBD1, and the lack of DNA leaves this call unchecked. This CDR3 has 15 residues.

The chain is built from TRBV7-9 and TRBJ2-1; TCRdb proposes TRBD1, but this gene call is untestable without DNA. The CDR3 is 14 residues long. The germline V gene has CDR1 SEHNR and CDR2 FQNEAQ (reference sequence). The CDR3 sequence: CASSPGQLYNEQFF.

The V call is TRBV24-1, the J call TRBJ2-7; TCRdb gives TRBD2 as the D gene, but with no DNA this cannot be confirmed. Germline CDR1 and CDR2: KGHDR and SFDVKD. The CDR3 has 16 amino acids. The CDR3 is CATRDGRNRDSYEQYF.

This sequence joins TRBV5-1 and TRBJ2-3; TCRdb's D call of TRBD1 is untestable without DNA. CDR1 SGHRS and CDR2 YFSETQ come from the germline V gene. The CDR3 runs 16 residues. CDR3 region: CASSPLLGGRLDTQYF. Full variable domain (rest looked up from reference TRBV5-1 and TRBJ2-3): KAGVTQTPRYLIKTRGQQVTLSCSPISGHRSVSWYQQTPGQGLQFLFEYFSETQRNKGNFPGRFSGRQFSNSRSEMNVSTLELGDSALYLCASSPLLGGRLDTQYFGPGTRLTVL.

The rearrangement links TRBV18 to TRBJ2-1; the TRBD1 assignment by TCRdb is unverifiable without DNA. Germline CDR1 and CDR2: KGHSH and LQKENI. The CDR3 length is 14 residues. CDR3 in amino acids: CASSLTGTGNEQFF.

V usage is TRBV12-3 or TRBV12-4 and J usage is TRBJ1-6. This CDR3 contains 12 residues. The CDR3 spells CASSLADSPLHF.

The J gene is TRBJ2-1, the V gene TRBV5-1; the TCRdb call, TRBD1, lacks DNA for checking. Germline lookup yields CDR1 SGHRS and CDR2 YFSETQ. The CDR3 is 13 residues long. CDR3 loop: CASRDRVDNEQFF.

V is TRBV12-3 or TRBV12-4 and J is TRBJ1-2; without DNA, the TCRdb call of TRBD1 cannot be checked. The CDR3 loop spans 14 amino acids. The CDR3 loop reads CASGTRSWGYGYTF.

The J gene is TRBJ2-5, the V gene TRBV3-1; without DNA, the TCRdb call of TRBD2 cannot be checked. Germline V gene lookup returns CDR1 LGHDT and CDR2 YNNKEL (reference sequence). This CDR3 comprises 14 residues. CDR3 residues: CASSRVPSRETQYF.

This chain links TRBV7-2 with TRBJ1-2; TCRdb outputs TRBD1, but without DNA this stays unchecked. CDR3 size: 14 residues. Germline CDR1 SGHTA, CDR2 FQGNSA. CDR3 amino acids: CASSPTYRTDYYTF.

The CDR3 sequence: CASSRRGRDTEAFF. This rearrangement joins TRBV12-3 or TRBV12-4 to TRBJ1-1; TCRdb calls TRBD1, which cannot be checked without DNA. The CDR3 extends over 14 amino acids.

V is TRBV13 and J is TRBJ1-2. Germline CDR1 is PRHDT and CDR2 is FYEKMQ (reference sequence). The CDR3 consists of 13 residues. The CDR3 reads CASSLAGYGGYTF. Full variable domain (remainder filled in from reference TRBV13 and TRBJ1-2): AAGVIQSPRHLIKEKRETATLKCYPIPRHDTVYWYQQGPGQDPQFLISFYEKMQSDKGSIPDRFSAQQFSDYHSELNMSSLELGDSALYFCASSLAGYGGYTFGSGTRLTVV.

V usage is TRBV5-1 and J usage is TRBJ2-2; checking the TCRdb D call of TRBD1 is not possible without DNA. Germline V gene data show CDR1 as SGHRS and CDR2 as YFSETQ. CDR3 size: 18 residues. CDR3 in amino acids: CASSGIQGKVPPPGELFF.

CDR3 protein: CASSQSTGAGEKLFF. The chain couples TRBV3-1 to TRBJ1-4; the D call from TCRdb, TRBD1, cannot be confirmed without DNA. Germline CDR1 and CDR2: LGHDT and YNNKEL (reference sequence). This CDR3 has 15 residues.

The chain joins TRBV28 to TRBJ1-5. Germline V gene lookup returns CDR1 MDHEN and CDR2 SYDVKM. This CDR3 region has 13 residues. CDR3 protein: CASRLDSNQPQHF.

The chain joins TRBV7-2 to TRBJ1-2; TCRdb names TRBD1, which stays unverified in the absence of DNA. The CDR3 has 14 residues. Germline V gene lookup returns CDR1 SGHTA and CDR2 FQGNSA. Here the CDR3 reads CASSPAWGGDGYTF.

V usage is TRBV10-3 and J usage is TRBJ2-7; absent DNA, TCRdb's TRBD1 call cannot be checked. Germline V gives CDR1 ENHRY, CDR2 SYGVKD. The CDR3 spans 16 residues. The CDR3 is CAISESGGTSVYEQYF.

V is TRBV6-1 and J is TRBJ1-1; TCRdb names TRBD1, which stays unverified in the absence of DNA. The CDR3 is made up of 15 amino acids. The germline gives CDR1 MNHNS, CDR2 SASEGT. The CDR3 is CASSPHTGLNTEAFF.

The chain links TRBV20-1 to TRBJ2-1; TCRdb calls TRBD1, which cannot be checked without DNA. The CDR3 covers 14 residues. Germline loops: CDR1 DFQATT, CDR2 SNEGSKA (reference sequence). CDR3 protein: CSASKGTTYNEQFF.

V usage is TRBV15 and J usage is TRBJ2-7; TCRdb proposes TRBD1, but this gene call is untestable without DNA. The germline CDR1 and CDR2 sequences are LNHNV and YYDKDF (reference sequence). This CDR3 has 13 amino acids. CDR3 residues: CATSGGTAYEQYF.